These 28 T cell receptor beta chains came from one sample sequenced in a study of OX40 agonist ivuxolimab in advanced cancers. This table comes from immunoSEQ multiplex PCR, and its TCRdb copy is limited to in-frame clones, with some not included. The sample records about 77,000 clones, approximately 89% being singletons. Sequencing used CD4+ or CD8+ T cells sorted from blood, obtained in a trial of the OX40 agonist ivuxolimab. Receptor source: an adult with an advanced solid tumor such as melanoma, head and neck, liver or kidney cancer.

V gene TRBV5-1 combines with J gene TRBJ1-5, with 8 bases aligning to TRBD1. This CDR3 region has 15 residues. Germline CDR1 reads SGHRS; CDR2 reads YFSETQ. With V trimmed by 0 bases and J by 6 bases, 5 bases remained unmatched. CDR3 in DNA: TGCGCCAGCAGCTTGGGCCAGGGGGCAACTCAGCCCCAGCATTTT. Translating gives CASSLGQGATQPQHF.

In nucleotides, the CDR3 is TGCGCCAGCAGCTTGACGGGGACTGATGGCTACACCTTC. It encodes CASSLTGTDGYTF. The J gene is TRBJ1-2, the V gene TRBV5-1, with D tentatively TRBD1 (5 bases). Germline CDR1 reads SGHRS; CDR2 reads YFSETQ. The length of the CDR3 is 13 residues. With 1 base removed from V and 6 bases from J, the gap between germline ends came to 10 bases.

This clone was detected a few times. CDR3 nucleotides: TGTGCCAGCAGCCCGGCACAGGGGGCAGATACGCAGTATTTT. It translates to CASSPAQGADTQYF. The chain has TRBV5-6 and TRBJ2-3, with 8 bases aligning to TRBD1. The ends lost 4 bases at V and 4 bases at J; junction bases unmatched: 5. CDR1 is SGHDT and CDR2 is YYEEEE in the germline V gene. The CDR3 consists of 14 residues.

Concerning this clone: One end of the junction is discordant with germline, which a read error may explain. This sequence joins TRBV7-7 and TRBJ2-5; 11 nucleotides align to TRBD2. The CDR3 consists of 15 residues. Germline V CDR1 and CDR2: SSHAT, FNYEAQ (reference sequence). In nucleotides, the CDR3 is TGTGCTAGCAGCCTAGATAGCGGGGGGGCTGAGACCCAGTACTTC. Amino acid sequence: CASSLDSGGAETQYF. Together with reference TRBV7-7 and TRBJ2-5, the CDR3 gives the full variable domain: GAGVSQSPRYKVTKRGQDVTLRCDPISSHATLYWYQQALGQGPEFLTYFNYEAQPDKSGLPSDRFSAERPEGSISTLTIQRTEQRDSAMYRCASSLDSGGAETQYFGPGTRLLVL.

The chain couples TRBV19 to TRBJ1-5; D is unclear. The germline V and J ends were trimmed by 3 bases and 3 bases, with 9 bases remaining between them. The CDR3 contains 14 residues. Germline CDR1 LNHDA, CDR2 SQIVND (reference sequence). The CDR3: CASSIESINQPQHF. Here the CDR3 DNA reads TGTGCCAGTAGTATCGAAAGCATCAATCAGCCCCAGCATTTT.

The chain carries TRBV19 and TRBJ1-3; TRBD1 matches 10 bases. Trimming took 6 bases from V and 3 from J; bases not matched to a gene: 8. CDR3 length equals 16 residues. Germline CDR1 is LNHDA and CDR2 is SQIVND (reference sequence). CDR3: CASRRPGQGNGNTIYF. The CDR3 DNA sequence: TGTGCCAGTAGACGTCCGGGACAGGGGAATGGAAACACCATATATTTT. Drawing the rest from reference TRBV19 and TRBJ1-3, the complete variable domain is DGGITQSPKYLFRKEGQNVTLSCEQNLNHDAMYWYRQDPGQGLRLIYYSQIVNDFQKGDIAEGYSVSREKKESFPLTVTSAQKNPTAFYLCASRRPGQGNGNTIYFGEGSWLTVV.

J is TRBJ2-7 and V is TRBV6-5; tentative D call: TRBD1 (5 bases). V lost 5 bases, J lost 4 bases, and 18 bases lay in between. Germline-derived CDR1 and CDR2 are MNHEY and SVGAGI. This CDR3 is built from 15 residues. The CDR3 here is CASSKQVVYLYEQYF. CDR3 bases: TGTGCCAGCAGTAAACAGGTCGTCTACCTATACGAGCAGTACTTC.

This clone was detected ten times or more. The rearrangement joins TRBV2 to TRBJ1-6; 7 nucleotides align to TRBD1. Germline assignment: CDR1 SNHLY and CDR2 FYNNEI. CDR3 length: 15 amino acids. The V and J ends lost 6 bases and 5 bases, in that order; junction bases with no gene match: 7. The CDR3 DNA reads TGTGCCAGCAGCCAGACAGGGTCCGATAATTCACCCCTCCACTTT. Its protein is CASSQTGSDNSPLHF. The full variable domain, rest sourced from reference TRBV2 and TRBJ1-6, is EPEVTQTPSHQVTQMGQEVILRCVPISNHLYFYWYRQILGQKVEFLVSFYNNEISEKSEIFDDQFSVERPDGSNFTLKIRSTKLEDSAMYFCASSQTGSDNSPLHFGNGTRLTVT.

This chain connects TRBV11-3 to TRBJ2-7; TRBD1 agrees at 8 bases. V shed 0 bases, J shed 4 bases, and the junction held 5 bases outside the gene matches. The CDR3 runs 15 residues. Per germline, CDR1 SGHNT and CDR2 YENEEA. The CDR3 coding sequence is TGTGCCAGCAGCTTAGATGCGGGACAGGAGTACGAGCAGTACTTC. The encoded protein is CASSLDAGQEYEQYF.

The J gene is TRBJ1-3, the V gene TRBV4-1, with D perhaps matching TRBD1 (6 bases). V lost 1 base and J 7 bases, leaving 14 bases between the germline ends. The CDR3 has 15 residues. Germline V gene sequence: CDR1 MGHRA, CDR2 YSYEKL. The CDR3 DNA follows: TGCGCCAGCAGCCAAGCTGCAGGGGAGGGTAACACCATATATTTT. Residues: CASSQAAGEGNTIYF.

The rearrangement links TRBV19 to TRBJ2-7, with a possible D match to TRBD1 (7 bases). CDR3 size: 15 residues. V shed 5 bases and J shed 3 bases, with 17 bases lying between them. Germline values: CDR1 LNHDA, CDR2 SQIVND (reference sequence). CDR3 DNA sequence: TGTGCCAGTAGTTCACAGGGGAGGAGAGACTACGAGCAGTACTTC. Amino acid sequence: CASSSQGRRDYEQYF.

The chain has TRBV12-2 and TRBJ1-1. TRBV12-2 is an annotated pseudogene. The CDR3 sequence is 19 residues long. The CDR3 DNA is TGTGCAAGTCGCTTACTTGGAGGACTGCGGGCCTTATCGAACACTGAAGCTTTCTTT. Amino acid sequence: CASRLLGGLRALSNTEAFF.

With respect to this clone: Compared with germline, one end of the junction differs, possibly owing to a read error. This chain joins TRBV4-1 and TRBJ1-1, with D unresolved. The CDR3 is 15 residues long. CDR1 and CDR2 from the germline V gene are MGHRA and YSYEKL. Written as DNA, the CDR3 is TGCGCCGGCAGCCAAAAGCGCGGAGTGGACACTGAAGCTTTCTTT. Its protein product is CAGSQKRGVDTEAFF.

CDR3 in amino acids: CASSLEAGVGYTF. In nucleotides, the CDR3 is TGCGCCAGCAGCTTGGAGGCAGGGGTTGGCTACACCTTC. This chain uses TRBV5-1 with TRBJ1-2; tentatively, D is TRBD1 (6 bases). V gave up 0 bases and J gave up 7 bases, with 10 bases separating them. The CDR3 covers 13 residues. From germline, CDR1 is SGHRS and CDR2 YFSETQ.

The CDR3 reads CASSFSHEQFF. The CDR3 DNA reads as TGTGCCAGCAGTTTTTCCCATGAGCAGTTCTTC. This chain uses TRBV27 with TRBJ2-1; D unresolved. This CDR3 has 11 residues. The V gene's germline CDR1 is MNHEY and CDR2 SMNVEV (reference sequence). V was trimmed by 3 bases and J by 8 bases, leaving 5 bases between them.

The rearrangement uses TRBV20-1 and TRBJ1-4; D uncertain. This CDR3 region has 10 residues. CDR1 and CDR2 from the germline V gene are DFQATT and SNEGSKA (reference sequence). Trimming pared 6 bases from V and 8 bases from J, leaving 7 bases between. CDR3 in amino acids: CSATKEKLFF. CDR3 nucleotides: TGCAGTGCCACGAAAGAAAAACTGTTTTTT.

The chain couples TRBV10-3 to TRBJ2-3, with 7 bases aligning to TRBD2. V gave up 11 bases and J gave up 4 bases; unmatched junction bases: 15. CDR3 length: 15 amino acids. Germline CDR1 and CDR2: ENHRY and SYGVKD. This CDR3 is CAVVAGSPYADTQYF. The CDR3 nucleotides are TGTGCCGTCGTAGCGGGCTCCCCCTATGCAGATACGCAGTATTTT.

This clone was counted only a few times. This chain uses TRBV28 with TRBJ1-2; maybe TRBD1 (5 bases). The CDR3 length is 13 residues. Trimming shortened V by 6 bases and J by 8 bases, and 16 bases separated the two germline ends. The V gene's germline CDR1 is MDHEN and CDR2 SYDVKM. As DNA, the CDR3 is TGTGCCAGCAGCCCGGGTGGGGGTTTGGGCTACACCTTC. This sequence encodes CASSPGGGLGYTF.

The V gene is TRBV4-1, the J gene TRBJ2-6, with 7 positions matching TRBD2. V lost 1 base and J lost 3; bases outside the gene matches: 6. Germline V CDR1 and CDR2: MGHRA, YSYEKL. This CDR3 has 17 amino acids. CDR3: CASSQGSGGYGANVLTF. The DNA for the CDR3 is TGCGCCAGCAGCCAAGGCTCGGGGGGTTATGGGGCCAACGTCCTGACTTTC.

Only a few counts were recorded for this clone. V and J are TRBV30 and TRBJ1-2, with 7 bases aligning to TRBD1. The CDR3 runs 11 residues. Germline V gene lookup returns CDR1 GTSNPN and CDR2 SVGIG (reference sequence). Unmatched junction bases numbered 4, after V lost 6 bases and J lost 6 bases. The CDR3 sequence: CACSTGDGYTF. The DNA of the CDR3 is TGTGCCTGTTCTACAGGGGATGGCTACACCTTC.

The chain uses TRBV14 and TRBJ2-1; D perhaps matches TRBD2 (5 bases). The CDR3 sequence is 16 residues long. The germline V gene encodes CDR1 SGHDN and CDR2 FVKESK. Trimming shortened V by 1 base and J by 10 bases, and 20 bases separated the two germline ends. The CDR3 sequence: CASSQGGRGFEWEQFF. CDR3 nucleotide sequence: TGTGCCAGCAGCCAAGGGGGAAGAGGGTTCGAGTGGGAGCAGTTCTTC.

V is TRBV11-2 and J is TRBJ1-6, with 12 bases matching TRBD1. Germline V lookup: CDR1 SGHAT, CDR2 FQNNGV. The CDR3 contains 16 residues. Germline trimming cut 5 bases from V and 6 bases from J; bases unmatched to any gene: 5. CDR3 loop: CASSPRDRGPNSPLHF. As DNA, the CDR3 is TGTGCCAGCAGCCCACGGGACAGGGGGCCTAATTCACCCCTCCACTTT.

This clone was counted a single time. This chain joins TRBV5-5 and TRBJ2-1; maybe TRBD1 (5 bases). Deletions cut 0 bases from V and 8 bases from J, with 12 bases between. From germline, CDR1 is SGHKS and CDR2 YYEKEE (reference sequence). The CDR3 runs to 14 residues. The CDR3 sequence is CASSLEGVGHEQFF. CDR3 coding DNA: TGTGCCAGCAGCTTGGAAGGGGTGGGGCATGAGCAGTTCTTC. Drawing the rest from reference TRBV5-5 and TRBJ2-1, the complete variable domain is DAGVTQSPTHLIKTRGQQVTLRCSPISGHKSVSWYQQVLGQGPQFIFQYYEKEERGRGNFPDRFSARQFPNYSSELNVNALLLGDSALYLCASSLEGVGHEQFFGPGTRLTVL.

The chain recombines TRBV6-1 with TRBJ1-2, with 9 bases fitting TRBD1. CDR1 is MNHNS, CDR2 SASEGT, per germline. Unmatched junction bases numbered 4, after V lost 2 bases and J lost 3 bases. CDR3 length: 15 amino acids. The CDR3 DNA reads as TGTGCCAGCAGTGAACAGGGACAGGGCTACTATGGCTACACCTTC. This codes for CASSEQGQGYYGYTF.

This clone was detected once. CDR3 loop: CASSNDRNYGYTF. CDR3 coding DNA: TGTGCCAGCAGCAACGACAGAAACTATGGCTACACCTTC. V and J are TRBV7-2 and TRBJ1-2; TRBD1 is a possible D gene (5 bases). V shed 5 bases and J shed 2 bases, with 9 bases lying between them. Germline CDR1 and CDR2: SGHTA and FQGNSA. This CDR3 region has 13 residues. The full variable domain, in which reference TRBV7-2 and TRBJ1-2 provide the parts outside the CDR3, is GAGVSQSPSNKVTEKGKDVELRCDPISGHTALYWYRQSLGQGLEFLIYFQGNSAPDKSGLPSDRFSAERTGGSVSTLTIQRTQQEDSAVYLCASSNDRNYGYTFGSGTRLTVV.

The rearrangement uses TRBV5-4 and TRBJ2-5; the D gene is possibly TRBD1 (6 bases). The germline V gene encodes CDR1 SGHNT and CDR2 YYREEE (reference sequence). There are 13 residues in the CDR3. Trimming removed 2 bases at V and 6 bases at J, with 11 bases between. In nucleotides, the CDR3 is TGTGCCAGCAGCTTAGGGACACTCCAGACCCAGTACTTC. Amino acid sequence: CASSLGTLQTQYF.

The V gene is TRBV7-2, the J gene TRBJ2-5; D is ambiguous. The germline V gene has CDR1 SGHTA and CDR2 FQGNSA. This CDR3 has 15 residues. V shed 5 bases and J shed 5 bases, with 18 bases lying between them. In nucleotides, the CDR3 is TGTGCCAGCAGCAACTACGGCCCCAGCCGGGAGACCCAGTACTTC. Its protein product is CASSNYGPSRETQYF.

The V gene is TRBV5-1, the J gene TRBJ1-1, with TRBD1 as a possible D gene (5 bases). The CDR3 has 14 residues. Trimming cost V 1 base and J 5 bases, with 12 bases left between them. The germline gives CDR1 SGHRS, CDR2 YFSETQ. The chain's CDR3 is CASSLTGGSTEAFF. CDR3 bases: TGCGCCAGCAGCTTGACGGGGGGGTCTACTGAAGCTTTCTTT.